These 8 T cell receptor beta chains originate from one sample sequenced in a study of cytomegalovirus exposure and HLA in healthy donors. Primers for the PCR totalled 60 Vbeta and 13 Jbeta. Some clones are missing from TCRdb's copy, which holds only in-frame ones; the method was immunoSEQ multiplex PCR. This sample has about 170,000 clones; roughly four fifths occur once, and the top ten carry 0.6% to 0.9%. Sequences were obtained from PBMCs. The receptors were gathered from a female donor in good health and CMV-seronegative.

The chain uses TRBV29-1 and TRBJ1-2; D is perhaps TRBD1 (6 bases). With 0 bases removed from V and 2 bases from J, the gap between germline ends came to 10 bases. There are 14 residues in the CDR3. The germline V gene encodes CDR1 SQVTM and CDR2 ANQGSEA. The DNA for the CDR3 is TGCAGCGTTGAAGATCGACAGGAGAACTATGGCTACACCTTC. Its translation is CSVEDRQENYGYTF.

The chain links TRBV2 to TRBJ1-1; TRBD1 aligns across 8 bases. CDR1 is SNHLY and CDR2 is FYNNEI in the germline V gene. J gave up 4 bases and V 9 bases, and 10 bases lay outside the gene matches. The CDR3 spans 14 residues. CDR3 protein: CARRQGRRGTEAFF. The CDR3 nucleotides read TGTGCCAGAAGACAGGGGAGGAGAGGCACTGAAGCTTTCTTT.

V is TRBV4-2 and J is TRBJ2-1; D gene unclear. The CDR3 length is 16 residues. Germline V lookup: CDR1 LGHNA, CDR2 YNFKEQ. V was clipped by 1 base and J by 3 bases, with 13 bases between them. The CDR3 DNA is TGTGCCAGCAGCCAAGTAGCTTCATCGGGCTACAATGAGCAGTTCTTC. Translation gives CASSQVASSGYNEQFF.

This clone occurred once. V gene TRBV6-5 combines with J gene TRBJ2-7, with TRBD1 matching 7 bases. From germline, CDR1 is MNHEY and CDR2 SVGAGI. Trimming at V came to 0 bases and at J to 2 bases, leaving 4 bases not matched to a gene. The length of the CDR3 is 15 residues. CDR3 in DNA: TGTGCCAGCAGTTACTCCTCGACAGGGACCTACGAGCAGTACTTC. Translated, it gives CASSYSSTGTYEQYF.

This chain links TRBV18 with TRBJ1-5; 8 nucleotides match TRBD1. Germline CDR1 KGHSH, CDR2 LQKENI. The CDR3 is made up of 16 amino acids. Germline trimming cut 0 bases from V and 2 bases from J; bases unmatched to any gene: 3. CDR3 bases: TGTGCCAGCTCACCACCGACAGGGGCGGGCAATCAGCCCCAGCATTTT. Protein product: CASSPPTGAGNQPQHF.

This clone appeared a single time. The chain uses TRBV30 and TRBJ1-5; D gene uncertain. CDR1 and CDR2 (germline): GTSNPN, SVGIG (reference sequence). The CDR3 runs 13 residues. V was pared by 2 bases and J by 6 bases, with 11 bases between. The DNA for the CDR3 is TGTGCCTGGAGTCAGGAGGGAGGTCAGCCCCAGCATTTT. It yields the protein CAWSQEGGQPQHF.

V usage is TRBV5-4 and J usage is TRBJ1-6, with D uncertain. Trimming removed 2 bases from V and 15 bases from J, with 15 bases in between. Germline V lookup: CDR1 SGHNT, CDR2 YYREEE (reference sequence). The CDR3 spans 13 residues. The CDR3 is CASSFKGVELLHF. CDR3 in DNA: TGTGCCAGCAGCTTCAAGGGAGTAGAGCTCCTCCACTTT.

The chain recombines TRBV7-2 with TRBJ2-1; D is perhaps TRBD2 (6 bases). Germline lookup yields CDR1 SGHTA and CDR2 FQGNSA. The length of the CDR3 is 16 residues. The V end lost 0 bases, the J end lost 9 bases, and 18 bases lay between the germline ends. The CDR3 protein is CASSLASNHRGIEQFF. As DNA, the CDR3 is TGTGCCAGCAGCTTAGCGTCAAACCACCGGGGGATTGAGCAGTTCTTC. Complete variable domain (other parts from reference TRBV7-2 and TRBJ2-1): GAGVSQSPSNKVTEKGKDVELRCDPISGHTALYWYRQSLGQGLEFLIYFQGNSAPDKSGLPSDRFSAERTGGSVSTLTIQRTQQEDSAVYLCASSLASNHRGIEQFFGPGTRLTVL.